Below, 2 T cell receptor beta chains from the same sample are listed, as sequenced in a study of beta chain features in type 1 diabetes. The investigators reverse transcribed all of the isolated RNA, so they sequenced expressed TCRB transcripts. The repertoire was sequenced with immunoSEQ multiplex PCR; TCRdb's copy has only in-frame clones and lacks some. The sample has around 430,000 clones; roughly 31% are singletons. Specimen: naive CD4+ T cells from blood. The receptor source for this set is a man aged 18 to 30 in good health.

CDR3 nucleotide sequence: TGTGCCAGCAGCTTGAGTACAGGGTTAGAGACCCAGTACTTC. Protein product: CASSLSTGLETQYF. V usage is TRBV13 and J usage is TRBJ2-5, with D tentatively TRBD1 (6 bases). V was clipped by 3 bases and J by 4 bases, with 12 bases between them. Germline CDR1 and CDR2: PRHDT and FYEKMQ (reference sequence). CDR3 size: 14 residues.

This clone was counted between two and nine times. The chain combines TRBV10-3 with TRBJ1-1; TRBD1 is a possible D gene (5 bases). In germline, CDR1 is ENHRY, CDR2 SYGVKD. With 5 bases removed from V and 1 base from J, the gap between germline ends came to 5 bases. The CDR3 runs 12 residues. CDR3 DNA sequence: TGTGCCATCAGTACAGGGAACACTGAAGCTTTCTTT. Residues: CAISTGNTEAFF.